This TCR beta chain appears in the sequencing data of a study of blood T cells in healthy people across ages. Sample-barcoded 5' priming and a J-beta primer mix drove a second PCR of roughly 6 to 12 cycles. Every sample produced at least 2.5 million CDR3-containing paired-end reads. TCRdb independently ran MiXCR on the 5' RACE reads; one entry per CDR3 protein. Of about 1.6 million distinct CDR3 sequences detected, about 35% appear once; the ten largest clones hold approximately 10%. Comment on this clonotype: Its specificity is not known.

V lost 5 bases and J lost 0, with 13 bases in between. CDR3 length: 16 residues. Germline V lookup: CDR1 SGHTA, CDR2 FQGTGA. Whole-study results and caveats: Older age went with lower TCR beta diversity per million T cells, in a roughly linear way.

The chain recombines TRBV7-3 with TRBJ1-4; TRBD1 might be the D (6 bases). Sequences were obtained from blood. This TCR was recovered from a woman aged 30 to 39 in good health. The CDR3: CASSLRDNPTNEKLFF. DNA of the CDR3: TGTGCCAGCAGCCTCCGGGACAATCCAACTAATGAAAAACTGTTTTTT.